This T cell receptor beta chain stems from a study of blood T cell repertoires in COVID-19. Study overall: T cells, B-cell-depleted T cells, or PBMCs supplied cDNA or gDNA.

The assay was immunoSEQ multiplex PCR, and TCRdb's table has in-frame clones only and misses some. The repertoire holds 250,000 or so clones, with about 80% as singletons. This clone has just a few counts. The CDR3 is 14 amino acids. The V gene end was trimmed by 6 bases and the J gene end by 6 bases; junction bases not matched to a gene: 5. Germline CDR1 and CDR2: KGHSH and LQKENI. Sequences were obtained from peripheral blood. This receptor was taken from a man aged 80 or over with acute or convalescent COVID-19. The V and J genes are TRBV18 and TRBJ2-1; TRBD2 matches at 10 bases. This CDR3 reads CASSGLAAANEQFF. The CDR3 DNA reads as TGTGCCAGCTCTGGACTAGCGGCCGCCAATGAGCAGTTCTTC.